Shown below are 9 T cell receptor beta chains from a single sample sequenced in a study. TCRdb re-analysed the 5' RACE reads in MiXCR, keeping a single row per CDR3 protein. The profile covers approximately 9,800 distinct CDR3 sequences, with 13% to 15% appearing a single time and over 3% taken by the ten largest. Cells sorted as Tregs were CD4+, CD25+ and CD127-/low. Sequenced material: Tregs sorted from blood. The receptors originated from a female donor with breast cancer.

In its sample, this clonotype is medium-sized. The chain uses TRBV7-6 and TRBJ2-3, with D uncertain. Trimming pared 5 bases from V and 0 bases from J, leaving 12 bases between. Germline CDR1 reads SGHVS; CDR2 reads FNYEAQ. The CDR3 runs 15 residues. CDR3 bases: TGTGCCAGCAGCCAGGCAGGAGCTAGCACAGATACGCAGTATTTT. The encoded protein is CASSQAGASTDTQYF.

Notes on this clonotype: At one end the junction does not follow the germline gene, possibly because of a read error. The chain employs TRBV27 and TRBJ2-6; possibly TRBD1 or TRBD2 for D (5 bases each). The CDR3 extends over 20 amino acids. Looked up from germline, CDR1 is MNHEY and CDR2 is SMNVEV (reference sequence). The CDR3 nucleotides are TGTGCCAGCAGAGTGAAGGGTGCGGAGGTCTTTGCCTCTGGGGCCAACGCCCTGACTTTC. The encoded protein is CASRVKGAEVFASGANALTF.

This clonotype is labeled medium-sized. This chain joins TRBV7-2 and TRBJ2-4; D is uncertain. Germline CDR1 SGHTA, CDR2 FQGNSA. CDR3 length: 13 amino acids. The V gene lost 5 bases and the J gene lost 0 bases, with 5 bases spanning the gap. CDR3 amino acids: CASSPEAKNIQYF. The DNA of the CDR3 is TGTGCCAGCAGCCCGGAAGCCAAAAACATTCAGTACTTC. The variable domain in full, with the rest retrieved from reference TRBV7-2 and TRBJ2-4, is GAGVSQSPSNKVTEKGKDVELRCDPISGHTALYWYRQSLGQGLEFLIYFQGNSAPDKSGLPSDRFSAERTGGSVSTLTIQRTQQEDSAVYLCASSPEAKNIQYFGAGTRLSVL.

By sample share, this clonotype is medium-sized. V is TRBV4-3 and J is TRBJ2-3; TRBD2 aligns across 9 bases. Germline CDR1 is LGHNA and CDR2 is YSLEER. The CDR3 runs to 16 residues. V shed 3 bases, J shed 4 bases, and the junction held 8 bases outside the gene matches. In nucleotides, the CDR3 is TGCGCCAGCAGCCATAGTGGTAGCGGGAGAGCAGATACGCAGTATTTT. Translated: CASSHSGSGRADTQYF.

In the case of this clonotype: A read error may explain this, as a much larger clone is one base away. The chain has TRBV7-9 and TRBJ2-3, with 8 bases matching TRBD2. The CDR3 consists of 15 residues. Per the germline V gene, CDR1 is SEHNR and CDR2 is FQNEAQ (reference sequence). DNA of the CDR3: TGTGCCAGCAGCTCACTAGCGGTCCACACAGGTACGCAGTATTTT. It codes for CASSSLAVHTGTQYF.

This clonotype has at least ten counts. This chain links TRBV18 with TRBJ2-7; maybe TRBD1 (6 bases). V lost 9 bases and J lost 1, with 19 bases in between. The CDR3 consists of 15 residues. Looked up from germline, CDR1 is KGHSH and CDR2 is LQKENI. For the CDR3, the DNA is TGTGCCAGTACCGCTGGGCAGGGGATTTCCTACGAGCAGTACTTC. It is translated as CASTAGQGISYEQYF. The variable domain in full, completed from reference TRBV18 and TRBJ2-7, reads NAGVMQNPRHLVRRRGQEARLRCSPMKGHSHVYWYRQLPEEGLKFMVYLQKENIIDESGMPKERFSAEFPKEGPSILRIQQVVRGDSAAYFCASTAGQGISYEQYFGPGTRLTVT.

Relative to its sample, this clonotype is medium-sized. V usage is TRBV19 and J usage is TRBJ2-5; TRBD1 might be the D (6 bases). From germline, CDR1 is LNHDA and CDR2 SQIVND (reference sequence). This CDR3 region has 12 residues. V shed 10 bases and J shed 3 bases, with 12 bases lying between them. The CDR3 region is CATQDRKETQYF. The CDR3 DNA sequence: TGTGCCACTCAGGACAGAAAAGAGACCCAGTACTTC.

This clonotype is termed medium-sized (0.01 to 0.1%). The chain has TRBV6-2 or TRBV6-3 and TRBJ2-1, with 7 bases lining up with TRBD1. The CDR3 runs 15 residues. Unmatched junction bases numbered 13, after V lost 4 bases and J lost 10 bases. The germline CDR1 and CDR2 sequences are MNHEY and SVGEGT. The CDR3 nucleotides read TGTGCCAGCAGTTCCCGGGACAGCTACCTTGGGGAGCAGTTCTTC. This codes for CASSSRDSYLGEQFF.

V usage is TRBV6-6 and J usage is TRBJ2-7, with D tentatively TRBD1 (6 bases). V was shortened by 5 bases and J by 3 bases, with 11 bases between the two germline ends. Germline values: CDR1 MNHNY, CDR2 SVGAGI (reference sequence). CDR3 length: 13 residues. CDR3 DNA sequence: TGTGCCAGCAGTGAGGGACAATTCTACGAGCAGTACTTC. It specifies CASSEGQFYEQYF.